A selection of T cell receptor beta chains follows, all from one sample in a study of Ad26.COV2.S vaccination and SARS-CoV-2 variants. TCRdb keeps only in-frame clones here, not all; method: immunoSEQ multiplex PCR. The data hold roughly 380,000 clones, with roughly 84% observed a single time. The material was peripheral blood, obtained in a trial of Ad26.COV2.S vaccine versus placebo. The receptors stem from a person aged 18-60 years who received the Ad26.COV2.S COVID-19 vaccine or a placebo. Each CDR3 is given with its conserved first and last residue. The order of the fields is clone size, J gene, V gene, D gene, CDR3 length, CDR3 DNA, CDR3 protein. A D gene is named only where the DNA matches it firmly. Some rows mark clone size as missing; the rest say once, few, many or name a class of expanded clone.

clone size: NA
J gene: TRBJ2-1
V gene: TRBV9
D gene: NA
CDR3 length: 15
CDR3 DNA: TGTGCCAGCAGCCCCAGACAGACATCCTACAATGAGCAGTTCTTC
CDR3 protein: CASSPRQTSYNEQFF

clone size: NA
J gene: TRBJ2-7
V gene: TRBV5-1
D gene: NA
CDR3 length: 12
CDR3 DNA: TGCGCCAGCAGCTTGGTGATGGACGAGCAGTACTTC
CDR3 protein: CASSLVMDEQYF

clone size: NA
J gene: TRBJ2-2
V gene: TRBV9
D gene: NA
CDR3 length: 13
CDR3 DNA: TGTGCCAGCAGCGCCCTCCGAACCGGGGAGCTGTTTTTT
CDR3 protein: CASSALRTGELFF

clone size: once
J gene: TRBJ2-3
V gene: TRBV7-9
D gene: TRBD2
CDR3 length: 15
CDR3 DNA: TGTGCCAGCAGCCTTAGCGGGGGATACACAGATACGCAGTATTTT
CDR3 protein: CASSLSGGYTDTQYF

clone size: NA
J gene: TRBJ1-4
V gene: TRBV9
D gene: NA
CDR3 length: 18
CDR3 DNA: TGTGCCAGCAGCGTAGATTTTGAGATGTCCAGGGCGAGGGAAAAACTGTTTTTT
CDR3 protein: CASSVDFEMSRAREKLFF

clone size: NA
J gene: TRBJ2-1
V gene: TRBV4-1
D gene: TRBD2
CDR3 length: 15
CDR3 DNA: TGCGCCAGCAGTCGGTCTAGCGGGGGGACCAATGAGCAGTTCTTC
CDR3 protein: CASSRSSGGTNEQFF

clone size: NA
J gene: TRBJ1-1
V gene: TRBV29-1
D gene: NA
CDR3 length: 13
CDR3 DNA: TGCAGCGCAAAAACGGTGCAGGACACTGAAGCTTTCTTT
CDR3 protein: CSAKTVQDTEAFF

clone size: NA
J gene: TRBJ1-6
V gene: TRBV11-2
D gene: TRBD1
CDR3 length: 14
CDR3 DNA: TGTGCCAGCAGCCCCCGACAGGGGGCCTCACCCCTCCACTTT
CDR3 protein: CASSPRQGASPLHF

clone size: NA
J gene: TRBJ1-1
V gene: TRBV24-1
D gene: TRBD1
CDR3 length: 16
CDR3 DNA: TGTGCCACCAGTGAAACCGAGGGACAGGGGGACACTGAAGCTTTCTTT
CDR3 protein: CATSETEGQGDTEAFF

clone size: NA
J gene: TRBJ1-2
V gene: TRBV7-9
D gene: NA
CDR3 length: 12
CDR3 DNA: TGTGCCAGCAGCTTCCTCCCTGGGGGCTACACCTTC
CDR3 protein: CASSFLPGGYTF

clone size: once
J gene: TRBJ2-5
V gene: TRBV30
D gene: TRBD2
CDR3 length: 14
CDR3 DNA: TGTGCCTGGAGTCTCCCCTGGGGAGGGGAGACCCAGTACTTC
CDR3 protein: CAWSLPWGGETQYF

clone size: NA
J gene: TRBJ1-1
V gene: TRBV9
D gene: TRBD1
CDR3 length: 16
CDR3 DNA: TGTGCCAGCAGCGCCGACACAGGGGGCGCGAACACTGAAGCTTTCTTT
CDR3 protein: CASSADTGGANTEAFF

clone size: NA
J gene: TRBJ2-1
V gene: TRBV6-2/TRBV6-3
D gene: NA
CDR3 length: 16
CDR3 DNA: TGTGCCAGCAGTTATTCGGGACTCGTCCTCTACAATGAGCAGTTCTTC
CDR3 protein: CASSYSGLVLYNEQFF

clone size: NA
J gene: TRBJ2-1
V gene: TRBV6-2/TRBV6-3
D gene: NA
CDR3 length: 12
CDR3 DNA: TGTGCCAGCAGCGGAAACCTCAATGAGCAGTTCTTC
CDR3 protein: CASSGNLNEQFF

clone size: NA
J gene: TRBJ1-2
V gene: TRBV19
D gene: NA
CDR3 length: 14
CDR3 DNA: TGTGCCAGTAGTATGGGGGCGGAGGTTTATGGCTACACCTTC
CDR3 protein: CASSMGAEVYGYTF

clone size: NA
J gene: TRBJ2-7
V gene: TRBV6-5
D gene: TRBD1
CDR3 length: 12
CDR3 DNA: TGTGCCAGTGGACAGGGCTCCTACGAGCAGTACTTC
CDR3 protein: CASGQGSYEQYF

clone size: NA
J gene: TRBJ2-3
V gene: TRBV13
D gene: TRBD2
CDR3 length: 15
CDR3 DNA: TGTGCCAGCAGCCTAGCGGGGGGGCCCTCAGATACGCAGTATTTT
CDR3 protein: CASSLAGGPSDTQYF

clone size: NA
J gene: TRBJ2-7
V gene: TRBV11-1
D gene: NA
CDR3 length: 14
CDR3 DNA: TGTGCCAGCAGCCTCCGAGACATCTCCTACGAGCAGTACTTC
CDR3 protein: CASSLRDISYEQYF

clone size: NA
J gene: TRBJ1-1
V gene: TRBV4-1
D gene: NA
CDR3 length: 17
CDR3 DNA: TGCGCCAGCAGCCAAGAAGGCCTCAGGGGCGTAAGCACTGAAGCTTTCTTT
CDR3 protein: CASSQEGLRGVSTEAFF

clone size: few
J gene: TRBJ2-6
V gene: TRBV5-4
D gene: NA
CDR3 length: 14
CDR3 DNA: TGTGCCAGCAGCTTGGACTCTGGGGCCAACGTCCTGACTTTC
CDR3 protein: CASSLDSGANVLTF

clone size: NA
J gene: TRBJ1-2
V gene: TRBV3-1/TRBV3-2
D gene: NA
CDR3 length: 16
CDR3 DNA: TGTGCCAGCAGCCAAGATGTCGTAAGCTATGGCTATGGCTACACCTTC
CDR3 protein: CASSQDVVSYGYGYTF

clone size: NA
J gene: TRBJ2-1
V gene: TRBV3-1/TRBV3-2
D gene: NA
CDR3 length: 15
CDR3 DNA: TGTGCCAGCAGCCAGGCTGTCGGGACTTACAATGAGCAGTTCTTC
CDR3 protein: CASSQAVGTYNEQFF

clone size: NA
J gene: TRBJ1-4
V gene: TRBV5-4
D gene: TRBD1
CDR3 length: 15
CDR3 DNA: TGTGCCAGCAGCTTGACTGGGACAGGGAGTGAAAAACTGTTTTTT
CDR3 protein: CASSLTGTGSEKLFF

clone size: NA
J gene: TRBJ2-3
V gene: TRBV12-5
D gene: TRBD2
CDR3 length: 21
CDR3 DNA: TGTGCTAGTGGTTTGGTACCCCTTGGACTAGCGGGGGGGCAGGGGCCAGATACGCAGTATTTT
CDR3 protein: CASGLVPLGLAGGQGPDTQYF

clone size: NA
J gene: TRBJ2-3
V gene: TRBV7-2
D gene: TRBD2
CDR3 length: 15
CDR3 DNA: TGTGCCAGCAGCTTAGAAGCTAGCGGGGAAGATACGCAGTATTTT
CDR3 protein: CASSLEASGEDTQYF

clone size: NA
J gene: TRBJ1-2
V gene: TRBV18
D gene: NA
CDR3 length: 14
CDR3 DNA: TGTGCCAGCTCGGCCAACCGGGACATGCATGGCTACACCTTC
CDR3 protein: CASSANRDMHGYTF

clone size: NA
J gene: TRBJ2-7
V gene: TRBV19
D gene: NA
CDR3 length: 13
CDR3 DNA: TGTGCCAGTAGTATTAGGCAGACCTACGAGCAGTACTTC
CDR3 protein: CASSIRQTYEQYF